Listed below are T cell receptor beta chains from one sample, sequenced in a study of shared clonotypes between healthy human individuals. Data came from immunoSEQ multiplex PCR; TCRdb stores just in-frame clones and leaves some out. The repertoire consists of 2 million to 3 million clones, with around 90% occurring once and the leading ten covering around 0.15%. Sequenced material: naive CD4+ T cells sorted from blood. The receptors were gathered from a young man in good health. CDR3s leave out the opening cysteine and the closing phenylalanine or tryptophan. Each record gives: V gene, J gene, clone size, CDR3 protein. Size is stated for part of the rows, as once, few or many counts, or as a class when the clone is expanded.

>TRBV12-5|TRBJ2-3|-
ASSRGDSGKTTDTQY
>TRBV21-1|TRBJ2-2|-
ASSKVGAGELF
>TRBV11-2|TRBJ1-1|-
ASSFYSVSEAF
>TRBV14|TRBJ2-6|once
ASSHSIITTVPSSGANVLT
>TRBV10-3|TRBJ2-1|once
AISWGNEQF
>TRBV6-5|TRBJ1-1|few
ASSYSIGVMNTEAF
>TRBV6-5|TRBJ1-2|-
ASSYSDRGLNYGYT
>TRBV6-1|TRBJ2-5|-
AGGGTDQETQY
>TRBV28|TRBJ2-7|-
ASSLGLAGGTFYEQY
>TRBV28|TRBJ2-6|-
ASSPYRVTGANVLT
>TRBV7-3|TRBJ2-3|-
ASSRQGLTDTQY
>TRBV10-3|TRBJ1-2|-
AIRGEGYGYT
>TRBV25-1|TRBJ2-1|-
APSAADVRGAVNGQF
>TRBV13|-|-
ASSRGTGYEQY